This T cell receptor (beta chain) was observed in a study of cytotoxic CD8 clonotypes in ibrutinib-treated CLL. Details on this clone: Its antigen is unknown.

Findings and caveats of the study: Against age-matched healthy donors, baseline clonality ran higher and tracked circulating CD8+ T-cell counts.

Investigators sought sequencing depths of between 1 in 200,000 and 1 in 1 million T cells. The method was immunoSEQ multiplex PCR; TCRdb's version includes in-frame clones alone and lacks a portion of them. The sample holds about 69,000 clones, approximately 80% seen once. The clonotype originates from a human donor with chronic lymphocytic leukemia. Sequencing used PBMCs, obtained at disease progression, from a patient treated with ibrutinib.

CDR3 sequence (DNA): TGTGCCAGCAGCGCTTGGGGAATGCCCGGGGAGCTGTTTTTT. It is translated as CASSAWGMPGELFF. The chain is built from TRBV9 and TRBJ2-2; no firm D call. The V gene's germline CDR1 is SGDLS and CDR2 YYNGEE. The CDR3 length is 14 residues. The germline V and J ends were trimmed by 3 bases and 6 bases, with 12 bases remaining between them.